A single sample is the source of the 13 T cell receptor beta chains below, sequenced in a study of PD-L1 blockade in urothelial cancer. The repertoire was sequenced with immunoSEQ multiplex PCR; TCRdb's copy has only in-frame clones and lacks some. The sample carries about 32,000 clones, 85% to 90% recorded once. This sample comprised PBMCs, obtained around atezolizumab (anti-PD-L1) treatment. The receptors were gathered from a man aged 50 or older with urothelial cancer.

The rearrangement uses TRBV27 and TRBJ1-2, with D unresolved. V lost 5 bases and J lost 4, with 17 bases in between. The CDR3 has 15 residues. The V gene's germline CDR1 is MNHEY and CDR2 SMNVEV (reference sequence). The CDR3 DNA reads as TGTGCCAGCAGTATAAATGCGAGGGTTAGCTATGGCTACACCTTC. It translates to CASSINARVSYGYTF.

The V gene is TRBV5-6, the J gene TRBJ1-2; TRBD1 aligns across 10 bases. V lost 0 bases to trimming and J lost 8 bases; unmatched junction nucleotides: 4. In germline, CDR1 is SGHDT, CDR2 YYEEEE. The CDR3 has 14 amino acids. CDR3 amino acids: CASSLGGTGEGYTF. The CDR3 DNA reads as TGTGCCAGCAGCTTGGGAGGGACAGGGGAAGGCTACACCTTC.

The chain carries TRBV5-6 and TRBJ1-1, with 8 bases aligning to TRBD1. The CDR3 is made up of 16 amino acids. V shed 3 bases and J 4 bases; nucleotides not matched to a gene: 11. Germline CDR1 SGHDT, CDR2 YYEEEE. This CDR3 is CASSSKDRAVGTEAFF. The CDR3 coding sequence is TGTGCCAGCAGCTCCAAGGACAGGGCCGTCGGCACTGAAGCTTTCTTT.

The rearrangement links TRBV11-3 to TRBJ1-1; no reliable D call. Germline V gene data show CDR1 as SGHNT and CDR2 as YENEEA. V dropped 5 bases and J dropped 1 base, with 11 bases sitting between them. The CDR3 runs to 14 residues. The CDR3 nucleotides read TGTGCCAGCAGCGGTCGTGGAGGGAACACTGAAGCTTTCTTT. It yields the protein CASSGRGGNTEAFF.

This clone was counted a single time. The genes are TRBV5-6 and TRBJ1-1; unclear D gene. In germline, CDR1 is SGHDT, CDR2 YYEEEE. The CDR3 is made up of 12 amino acids. Trimming pared 0 bases from V and 7 bases from J, leaving 7 bases between. The DNA for the CDR3 is TGTGCCAGCAGCTTGGGTATCAGTGAAGCTTTCTTT. This encodes CASSLGISEAFF.

This chain connects TRBV6-5 to TRBJ2-1; the D gene is possibly TRBD2 (5 bases). This CDR3 is 12 amino acids long. Trimming pared 8 bases from V and 10 bases from J, leaving 15 bases between. Germline lookup yields CDR1 MNHEY and CDR2 SVGAGI. The CDR3 nucleotides read TGTGCCAGCGGCGGGCCCCCCAAAGAGCAGTTCTTC. Translation: CASGGPPKEQFF.

The J gene is TRBJ1-3, the V gene TRBV7-9; no definite D call. The germline V gene has CDR1 SEHNR and CDR2 FQNEAQ (reference sequence). This CDR3 has 13 residues. The V gene lost 1 base and the J gene lost 4 bases, with 5 bases spanning the gap. The CDR3 is CASSLDQGNTIYF. DNA of the CDR3: TGTGCCAGCAGCTTAGATCAAGGAAACACCATATATTTT.

This chain joins TRBV4-3 and TRBJ1-5, with 9 nucleotides matching TRBD1. The germline V gene has CDR1 LGHNA and CDR2 YSLEER. J lost 7 bases, V lost 0 bases, and 4 bases had no gene match. CDR3 length: 15 amino acids. Here the CDR3 DNA reads TGCGCCAGCAGCCAAGATTCGACAGGGGGACAGCCCCAGCATTTT. As protein: CASSQDSTGGQPQHF.

J is TRBJ1-2 and V is TRBV6-5; tentative D call: TRBD1 (6 bases). Germline V gives CDR1 MNHEY, CDR2 SVGAGI. The CDR3 covers 14 residues. V dropped 6 bases and J dropped 8 bases, with 19 bases sitting between them. CDR3 sequence (DNA): TGTGCCAGCAGGGGGGGGACATCCCCGCGAGGCTACACCTTC. Residues: CASRGGTSPRGYTF.

The V and J genes are TRBV10-3 and TRBJ2-7, with D possibly matching TRBD2 (6 bases). Per germline, CDR1 ENHRY and CDR2 SYGVKD. V lost 10 bases and J lost 4, with 11 bases in between. This CDR3 spans 11 amino acids. In nucleotides, the CDR3 is TGTGCCACTACGGCGGGGTACGAGCAGTACTTC. This sequence encodes CATTAGYEQYF.

This clone is categorized as medium-sized (0.01 to 0.1%). V is TRBV5-1 and J is TRBJ1-1; maybe TRBD1 (6 bases). V lost 5 bases and J 5 bases, leaving 16 bases between the germline ends. The germline V gene has CDR1 SGHRS and CDR2 YFSETQ. The CDR3 contains 14 residues. CDR3 region: CASRTQQGGTEAFF. The CDR3 DNA reads as TGCGCCAGCAGAACCCAACAAGGGGGAACTGAAGCTTTCTTT. The whole variable domain, filled in from reference TRBV5-1 and TRBJ1-1, reads KAGVTQTPRYLIKTRGQQVTLSCSPISGHRSVSWYQQTPGQGLQFLFEYFSETQRNKGNFPGRFSGRQFSNSRSEMNVSTLELGDSALYLCASRTQQGGTEAFFGQGTRLTVV.

The chain combines TRBV27 with TRBJ1-4; maybe TRBD1 (5 bases). Germline loops: CDR1 MNHEY, CDR2 SMNVEV (reference sequence). Deletions cut 3 bases from V and 3 bases from J, with 20 bases between. CDR3 length: 18 residues. The CDR3 nucleotides read TGTGCCAGCAGTTTCCGACCGGGGGATTGGTTGGCTAATGAAAAACTGTTTTTT. Translation: CASSFRPGDWLANEKLFF.

The count of this clone is one. The chain employs TRBV5-1 and TRBJ2-3; tentatively, D is TRBD2 (6 bases). Trimming stripped 4 bases from V and 1 base from J, with 19 bases between. This CDR3 contains 17 residues. The germline V gene encodes CDR1 SGHRS and CDR2 YFSETQ. This chain's CDR3 is CASSPSWGPGGTDTQYF. The CDR3, as DNA: TGCGCCAGCAGCCCCTCCTGGGGCCCGGGGGGCACAGATACGCAGTATTTT.